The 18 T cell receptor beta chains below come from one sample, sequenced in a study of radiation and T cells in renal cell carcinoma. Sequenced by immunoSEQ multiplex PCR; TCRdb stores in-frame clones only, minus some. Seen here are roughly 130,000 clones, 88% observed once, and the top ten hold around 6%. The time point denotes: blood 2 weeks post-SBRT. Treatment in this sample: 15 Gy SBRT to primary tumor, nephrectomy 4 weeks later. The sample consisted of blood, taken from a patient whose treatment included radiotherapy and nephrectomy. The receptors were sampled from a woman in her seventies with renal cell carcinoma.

In DNA form, the CDR3 reads TGTGCCAGCAGTGAAGACAGGGGCAATCAGCCCCAGCATTTT. Translation: CASSEDRGNQPQHF. The V gene is TRBV6-1, the J gene TRBJ1-5, with D perhaps matching TRBD1 (6 bases). V was clipped by 1 base and J by 2 bases, with 6 bases between them. The CDR3 extends over 14 amino acids. CDR1 MNHNS and CDR2 SASEGT come from the germline V gene.

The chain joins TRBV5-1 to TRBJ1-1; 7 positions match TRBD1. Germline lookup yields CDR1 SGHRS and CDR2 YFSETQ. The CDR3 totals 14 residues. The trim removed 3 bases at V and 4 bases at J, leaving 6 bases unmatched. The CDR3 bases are TGCGCCAGCAGCTACGGACAGGTGGGCACTGAAGCTTTCTTT. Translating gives CASSYGQVGTEAFF.

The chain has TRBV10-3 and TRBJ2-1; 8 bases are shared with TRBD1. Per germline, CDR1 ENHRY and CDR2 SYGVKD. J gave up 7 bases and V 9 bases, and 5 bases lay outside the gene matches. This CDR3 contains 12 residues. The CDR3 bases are TGTGCCATGGGGGACAGGAAGAATGAGCAGTTCTTC. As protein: CAMGDRKNEQFF.

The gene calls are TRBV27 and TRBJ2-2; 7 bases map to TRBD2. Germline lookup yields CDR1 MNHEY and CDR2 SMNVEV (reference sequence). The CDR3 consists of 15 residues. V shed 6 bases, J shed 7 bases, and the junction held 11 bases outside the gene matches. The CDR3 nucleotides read TGTGCCAGCAGCCGCCCGGGAGGCGGGAACGGGGAGCTGTTTTTT. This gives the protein CASSRPGGGNGELFF.

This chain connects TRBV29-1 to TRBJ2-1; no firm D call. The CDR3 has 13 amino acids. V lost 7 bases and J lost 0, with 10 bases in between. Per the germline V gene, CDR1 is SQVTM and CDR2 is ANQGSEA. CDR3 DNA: TGCAGCGCAACAAGAAGCTCCTACAATGAGCAGTTCTTC. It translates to CSATRSSYNEQFF.

The CDR3 here is CASSLVRGFDEQFF. In DNA, the CDR3 is TGTGCCAGCAGTTTAGTCAGGGGGTTCGATGAGCAGTTCTTC. V is TRBV27 and J is TRBJ2-1, with 7 positions matching TRBD1. There are 14 residues in the CDR3. After removal of 2 bases from V and 8 bases from J, the junction contained 6 bases not matched to a gene. CDR1 and CDR2 (germline): MNHEY, SMNVEV (reference sequence).

CDR3 region: CASSEGTSRETQYF. The CDR3 nucleotides are TGTGCCAGCAGCGAGGGGACTAGCCGAGAGACCCAGTACTTC. This sequence joins TRBV9 and TRBJ2-5; 9 bases agree with TRBD2. The CDR3 runs to 14 residues. Germline loops: CDR1 SGDLS, CDR2 YYNGEE. Trimming took 3 bases from V and 4 from J; bases not matched to a gene: 4.

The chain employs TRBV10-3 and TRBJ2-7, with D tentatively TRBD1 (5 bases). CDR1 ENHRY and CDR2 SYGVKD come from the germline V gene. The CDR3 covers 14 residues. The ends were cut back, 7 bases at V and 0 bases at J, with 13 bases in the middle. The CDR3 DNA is TGTGCCATCAAATGGTCAGGGAACTCCTACGAGCAGTACTTC. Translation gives CAIKWSGNSYEQYF.

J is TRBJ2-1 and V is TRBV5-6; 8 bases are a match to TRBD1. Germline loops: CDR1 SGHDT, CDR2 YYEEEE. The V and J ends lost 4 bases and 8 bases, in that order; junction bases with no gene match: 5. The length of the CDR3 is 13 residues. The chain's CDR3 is CASSRDRGHEQFF. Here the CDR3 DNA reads TGTGCCAGCAGCCGCGACAGGGGACATGAGCAGTTCTTC.

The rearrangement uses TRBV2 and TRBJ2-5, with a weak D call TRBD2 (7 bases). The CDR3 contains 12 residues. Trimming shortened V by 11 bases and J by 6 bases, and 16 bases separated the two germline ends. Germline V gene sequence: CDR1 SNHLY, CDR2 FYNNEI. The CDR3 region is CASTGGGQTQYF. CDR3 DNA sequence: TGTGCCTCAACGGGGGGCGGGCAGACCCAGTACTTC.

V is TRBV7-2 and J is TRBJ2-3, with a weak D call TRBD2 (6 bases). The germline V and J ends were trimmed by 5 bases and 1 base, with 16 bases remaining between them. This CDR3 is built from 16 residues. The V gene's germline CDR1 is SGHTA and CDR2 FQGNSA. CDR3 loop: CASSPFAGPRTDTQYF. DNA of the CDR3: TGTGCCAGCAGCCCGTTCGCGGGGCCTCGCACAGATACGCAGTATTTT.

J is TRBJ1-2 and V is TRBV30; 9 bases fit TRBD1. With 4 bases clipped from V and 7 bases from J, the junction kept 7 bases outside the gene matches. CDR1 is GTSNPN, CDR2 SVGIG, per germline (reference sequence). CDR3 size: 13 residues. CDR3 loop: CAWKGQGFPGYTF. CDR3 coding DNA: TGTGCCTGGAAGGGACAGGGATTTCCTGGCTACACCTTC.

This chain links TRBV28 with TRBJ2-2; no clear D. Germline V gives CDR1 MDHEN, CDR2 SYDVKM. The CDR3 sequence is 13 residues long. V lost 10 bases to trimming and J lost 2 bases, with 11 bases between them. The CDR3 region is CAIRRANTGELFF. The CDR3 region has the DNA TGTGCCATAAGACGGGCAAACACCGGGGAGCTGTTTTTT. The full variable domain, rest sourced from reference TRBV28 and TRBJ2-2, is DVKVTQSSRYLVKRTGEKVFLECVQDMDHENMFWYRQDPGLGLRLIYFSYDVKMKEKGDIPEGYSVSREKKERFSLILESASTNQTSMYLCAIRRANTGELFFGEGSRLTVL.

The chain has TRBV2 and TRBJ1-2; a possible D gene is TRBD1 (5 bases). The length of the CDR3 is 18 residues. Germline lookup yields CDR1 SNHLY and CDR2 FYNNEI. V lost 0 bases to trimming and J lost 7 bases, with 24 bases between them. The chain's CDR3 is CASSEATPIFGGPSGYTF. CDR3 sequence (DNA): TGTGCCAGCAGTGAAGCTACCCCAATCTTCGGGGGACCGAGTGGCTACACCTTC. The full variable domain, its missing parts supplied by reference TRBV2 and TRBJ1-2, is EPEVTQTPSHQVTQMGQEVILRCVPISNHLYFYWYRQILGQKVEFLVSFYNNEISEKSEIFDDQFSVERPDGSNFTLKIRSTKLEDSAMYFCASSEATPIFGGPSGYTFGSGTRLTVV.

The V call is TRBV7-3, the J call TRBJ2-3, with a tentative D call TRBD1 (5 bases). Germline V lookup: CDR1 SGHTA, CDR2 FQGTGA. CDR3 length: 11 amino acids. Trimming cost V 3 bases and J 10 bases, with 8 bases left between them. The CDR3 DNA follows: TGTGCCAGCAGCTTGGTGGGGCCGCAGTATTTT. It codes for CASSLVGPQYF. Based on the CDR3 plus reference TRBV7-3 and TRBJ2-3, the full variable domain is GAGVSQTPSNKVTEKGKYVELRCDPISGHTALYWYRQSLGQGPEFLIYFQGTGAADDSGLPNDRFFAVRPEGSVSTLKIQRTERGDSAVYLCASSLVGPQYFGPGTRLTVL.

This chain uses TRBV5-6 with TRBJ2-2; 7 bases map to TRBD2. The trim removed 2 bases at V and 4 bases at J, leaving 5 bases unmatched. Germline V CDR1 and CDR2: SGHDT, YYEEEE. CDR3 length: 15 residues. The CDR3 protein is CASSLGLGGTGELFF. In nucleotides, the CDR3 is TGTGCCAGCAGCTTAGGACTAGGTGGCACCGGGGAGCTGTTTTTT.

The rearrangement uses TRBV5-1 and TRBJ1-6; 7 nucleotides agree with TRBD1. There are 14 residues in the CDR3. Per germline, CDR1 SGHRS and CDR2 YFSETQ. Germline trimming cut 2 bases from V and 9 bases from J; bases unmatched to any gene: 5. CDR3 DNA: TGCGCCAGCAGCTTTCAGGGGGTCGGTTCACCCCTCCACTTT. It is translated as CASSFQGVGSPLHF.

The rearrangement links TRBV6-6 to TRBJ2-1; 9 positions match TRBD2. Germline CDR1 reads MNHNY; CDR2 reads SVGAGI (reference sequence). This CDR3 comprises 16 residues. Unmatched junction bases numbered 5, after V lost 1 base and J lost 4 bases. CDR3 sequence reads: CASSYWSGGNYNEQFF. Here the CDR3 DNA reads TGTGCCAGCAGTTACTGGAGCGGGGGGAATTACAATGAGCAGTTCTTC.